This TCR beta chain originates from a study of blood T cell repertoires in COVID-19. At the level of the study: In each case, the material was cDNA or gDNA derived from T cells, B-cell-depleted T cells, or PBMCs.

V was pared by 5 bases and J by 4 bases, with 12 bases between. CDR3 length: 13 residues. The germline V gene has CDR1 SNHLY and CDR2 FYNNEI. In the authors' methods: Estimates of nucleated cell counts were drawn from the amplification of reference gene primers. The data were produced by immunoSEQ multiplex PCR, yet TCRdb's version contains in-frame clones alone and is incomplete. That table gives V, J and clone size, and the DNA gave D and trimming. The sample lists 180,000 or so clones; around 85% were seen once. The source is a man aged 40-49 years who had recovered from COVID-19. The sequencing input was PBMCs or T cells enriched from blood (not recorded which). The rearrangement uses TRBV2 and TRBJ2-7, with D possibly being TRBD1 (5 bases). The CDR3 DNA reads as TGTGCCAGCAGTCTTGGGGCCCCTTACGAGCAGTACTTC. Protein: CASSLGAPYEQYF. Full variable domain (remainder filled in from reference TRBV2 and TRBJ2-7): EPEVTQTPSHQVTQMGQEVILRCVPISNHLYFYWYRQILGQKVEFLVSFYNNEISEKSEIFDDQFSVERPDGSNFTLKIRSTKLEDSAMYFCASSLGAPYEQYFGPGTRLTVT.